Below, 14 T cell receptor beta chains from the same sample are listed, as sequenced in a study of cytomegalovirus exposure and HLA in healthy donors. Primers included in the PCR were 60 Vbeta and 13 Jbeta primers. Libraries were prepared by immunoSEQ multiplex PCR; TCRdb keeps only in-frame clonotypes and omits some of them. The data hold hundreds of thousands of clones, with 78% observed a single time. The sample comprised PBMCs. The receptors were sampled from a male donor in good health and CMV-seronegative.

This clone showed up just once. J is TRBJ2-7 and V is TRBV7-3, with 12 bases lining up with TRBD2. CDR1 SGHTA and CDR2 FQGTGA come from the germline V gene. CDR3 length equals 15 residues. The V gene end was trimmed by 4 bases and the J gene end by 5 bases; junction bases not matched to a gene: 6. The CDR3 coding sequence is TGTGCCAGCAGCTCCAGACTAGCGGGAGTGGACGAGCAGTACTTC. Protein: CASSSRLAGVDEQYF.

The DNA of the CDR3 is TGTGCCACCAGCAGAGATAAGGGGAAGGGGTGGGAGCAGTACTTC. It yields the protein CATSRDKGKGWEQYF. J is TRBJ2-7 and V is TRBV15; possible D gene TRBD1, 5 bases. Germline values: CDR1 LNHNV, CDR2 YYDKDF (reference sequence). Deletions cut 0 bases from V and 7 bases from J, with 16 bases between. This CDR3 has 15 amino acids. The full variable domain, with the rest looked up from reference TRBV15 and TRBJ2-7, is DAMVIQNPRYQVTQFGKPVTLSCSQTLNHNVMYWYQQKSSQAPKLLFHYYDKDFNNEADTPDNFQSRRPNTSFCFLDIRSPGLGDTAMYLCATSRDKGKGWEQYFGPGTRLTVT.

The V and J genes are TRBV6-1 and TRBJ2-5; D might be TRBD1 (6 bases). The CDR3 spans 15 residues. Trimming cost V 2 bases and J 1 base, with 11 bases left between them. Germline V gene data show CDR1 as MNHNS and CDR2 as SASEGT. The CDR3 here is CASSESTGSQETQYF. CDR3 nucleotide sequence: TGTGCCAGCAGTGAATCGACAGGCTCCCAAGAGACCCAGTACTTC.

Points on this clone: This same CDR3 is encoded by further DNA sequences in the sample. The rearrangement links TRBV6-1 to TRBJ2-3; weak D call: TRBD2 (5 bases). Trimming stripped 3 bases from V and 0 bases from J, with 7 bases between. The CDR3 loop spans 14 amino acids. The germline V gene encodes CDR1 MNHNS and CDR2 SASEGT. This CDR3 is CASSERDSTDTQYF. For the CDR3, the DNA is TGTGCCAGCAGTGAGAGGGATAGCACAGATACGCAGTATTTT.

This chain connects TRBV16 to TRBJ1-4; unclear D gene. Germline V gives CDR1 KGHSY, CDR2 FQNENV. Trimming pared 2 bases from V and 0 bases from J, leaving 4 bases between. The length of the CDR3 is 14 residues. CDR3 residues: CASSQTATNEKLFF. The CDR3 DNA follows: TGTGCCAGCAGCCAAACTGCAACTAATGAAAAACTGTTTTTT.

The CDR3 is CASSLTGWRASTDTQYF. CDR3 bases: TGTGCCAGCAGTCTGACAGGGTGGAGAGCTAGCACAGATACGCAGTATTTT. V and J are TRBV2 and TRBJ2-3, with 7 bases aligning to TRBD1. The CDR3 is made up of 17 amino acids. V was pared by 5 bases and J by 0 bases, with 11 bases of the junction left unmatched. Looked up from germline, CDR1 is SNHLY and CDR2 is FYNNEI.

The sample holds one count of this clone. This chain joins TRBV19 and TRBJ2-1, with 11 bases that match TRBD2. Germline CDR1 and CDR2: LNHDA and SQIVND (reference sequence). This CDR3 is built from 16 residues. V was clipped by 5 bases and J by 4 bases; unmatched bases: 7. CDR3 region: CASSLLAGVPYNEQFF. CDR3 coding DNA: TGTGCCAGTAGTTTACTAGCGGGAGTCCCTTACAATGAGCAGTTCTTC.

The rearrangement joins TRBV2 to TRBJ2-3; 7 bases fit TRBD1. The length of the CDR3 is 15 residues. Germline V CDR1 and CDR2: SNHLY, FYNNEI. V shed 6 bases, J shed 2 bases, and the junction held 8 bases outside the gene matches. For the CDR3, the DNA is TGTGCCAGCAGACACAGGGGCTTCAACACAGATACGCAGTATTTT. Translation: CASRHRGFNTDTQYF.

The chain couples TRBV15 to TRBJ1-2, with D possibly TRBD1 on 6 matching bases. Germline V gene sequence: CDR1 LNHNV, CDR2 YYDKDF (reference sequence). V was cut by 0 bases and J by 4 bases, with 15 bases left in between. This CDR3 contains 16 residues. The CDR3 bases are TGTGCCACCAGCAGAGACCCAGCAGGGGCGAGCTATGGCTACACCTTC. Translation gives CATSRDPAGASYGYTF.

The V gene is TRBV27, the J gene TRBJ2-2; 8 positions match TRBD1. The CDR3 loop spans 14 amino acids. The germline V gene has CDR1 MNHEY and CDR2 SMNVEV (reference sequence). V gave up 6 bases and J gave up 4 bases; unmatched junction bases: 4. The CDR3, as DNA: TGTGCCAGCAGAGGACAGGGTGGCACCGGGGAGCTGTTTTTT. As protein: CASRGQGGTGELFF.

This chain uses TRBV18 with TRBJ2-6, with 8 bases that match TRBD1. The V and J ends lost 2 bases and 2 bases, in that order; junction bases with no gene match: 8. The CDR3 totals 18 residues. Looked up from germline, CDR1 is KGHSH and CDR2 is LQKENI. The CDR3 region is CASSPMTGDLTGANVLTF. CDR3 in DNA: TGTGCCAGCTCACCAATGACAGGGGACTTGACTGGGGCCAACGTCCTGACTTTC.

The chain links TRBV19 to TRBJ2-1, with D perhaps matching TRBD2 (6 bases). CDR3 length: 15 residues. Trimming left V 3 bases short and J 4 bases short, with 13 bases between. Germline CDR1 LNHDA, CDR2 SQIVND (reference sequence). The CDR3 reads CASSMTVAEYNEQFF. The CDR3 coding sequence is TGTGCCAGTAGTATGACGGTAGCGGAATACAATGAGCAGTTCTTC.

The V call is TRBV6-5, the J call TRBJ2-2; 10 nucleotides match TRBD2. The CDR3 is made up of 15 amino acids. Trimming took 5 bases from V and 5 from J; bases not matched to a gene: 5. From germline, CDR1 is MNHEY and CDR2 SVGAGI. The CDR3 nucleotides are TGTGCCAGCAGTGCCACTAGCGGGACTACCGGGGAGCTGTTTTTT. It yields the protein CASSATSGTTGELFF.

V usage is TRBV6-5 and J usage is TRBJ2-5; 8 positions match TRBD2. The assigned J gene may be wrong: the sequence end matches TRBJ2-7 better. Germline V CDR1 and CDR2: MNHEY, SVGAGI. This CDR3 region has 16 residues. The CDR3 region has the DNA TGTGCCAGCAGTTACGCCGGGGCGGGAGGAACCTACGAGCAGTACTTC. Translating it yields CASSYAGAGGTYEQYF.